These 6 T cell receptor beta chains were all obtained from the same sample, sequenced in a study of PD-1 blockade in classical Hodgkin lymphoma. TCRdb's table, derived via immunoSEQ multiplex PCR, lists solely in-frame clones and lacks some. Among 64,000 or so clones listed, around 90% were seen once. Time point meaning: cycle 4 day 1 (C4D1), after 6 weeks of nivolumab. In every patient, relapse followed autologous stem cell transplantation, while exposure to brentuximab vedotin differed. Source: peripheral blood mononuclear cells (PBMCs), taken before the fourth cycle of nivolumab. The receptors originated from a human donor with classical Hodgkin lymphoma.

Judged by abundance, this clone is large (0.1 to 1%). This chain uses TRBV2 with TRBJ2-4, with TRBD1 identical over 7 bases. Per germline, CDR1 SNHLY and CDR2 FYNNEI. This CDR3 has 15 amino acids. The V segment lost 6 bases and the J segment 5 bases; nucleotides outside the gene matches: 10. The CDR3 sequence: CASRDLDRVENIQYF. The CDR3 nucleotides read TGTGCCAGCAGGGATCTCGACAGGGTAGAAAACATTCAGTACTTC.

In its sample, this clone was seen once. The CDR3 nucleotides are TGCGCCAGCAGTGAGAGGGGGGAGAGGGGCTTCAATCAGCCCCAGCATTTT. Translation gives CASSERGERGFNQPQHF. The chain employs TRBV10-1 and TRBJ1-5; possibly TRBD1 for D (6 bases). CDR1 is WNHNN and CDR2 is SYGVQD in the germline V gene (reference sequence). Trimming shortened V by 2 bases and J by 3 bases, and 17 bases separated the two germline ends. CDR3 length: 17 residues.

This chain connects TRBV4-1 to TRBJ2-7; D gene uncertain. CDR1 and CDR2 (germline): MGHRA, YSYEKL. V lost 0 bases to trimming and J lost 2 bases, with 11 bases between them. The CDR3 length is 15 residues. The CDR3 loop is CASSQESPAPYEQYF. The CDR3 bases are TGCGCCAGCAGCCAAGAGTCCCCCGCGCCCTACGAGCAGTACTTC.

The V and J genes are TRBV5-1 and TRBJ2-3; 9 nucleotides line up with TRBD1. V was pared by 4 bases and J by 4 bases, with 13 bases of the junction left unmatched. Germline V gene lookup returns CDR1 SGHRS and CDR2 YFSETQ. The CDR3 has 17 amino acids. CDR3 coding DNA: TGCGCCAGCAGCCTGTCGCCCGGGACAGGGCTCTCAGATACGCAGTATTTT. Its translation is CASSLSPGTGLSDTQYF.

The chain combines TRBV2 with TRBJ1-4; the match to TRBD1 covers 9 bases. Per germline, CDR1 SNHLY and CDR2 FYNNEI. J lost 6 bases, V lost 4 bases, and 3 bases had no gene match. This CDR3 spans 14 amino acids. This CDR3 reads CASSVDRGDEKLFF. In DNA, the CDR3 is TGTGCCAGCAGTGTGGACAGGGGTGATGAAAAACTGTTTTTT.

The chain couples TRBV4-2 to TRBJ2-4; 11 nucleotides line up with TRBD2. Per germline, CDR1 LGHNA and CDR2 YNFKEQ. The CDR3 runs 17 residues. V gave up 3 bases and J gave up 6 bases; unmatched junction bases: 10. The CDR3: CASSHLAGGPGGNIQYF. As DNA, the CDR3 is TGTGCCAGCAGCCATCTAGCGGGGGGCCCCGGAGGAAACATTCAGTACTTC.